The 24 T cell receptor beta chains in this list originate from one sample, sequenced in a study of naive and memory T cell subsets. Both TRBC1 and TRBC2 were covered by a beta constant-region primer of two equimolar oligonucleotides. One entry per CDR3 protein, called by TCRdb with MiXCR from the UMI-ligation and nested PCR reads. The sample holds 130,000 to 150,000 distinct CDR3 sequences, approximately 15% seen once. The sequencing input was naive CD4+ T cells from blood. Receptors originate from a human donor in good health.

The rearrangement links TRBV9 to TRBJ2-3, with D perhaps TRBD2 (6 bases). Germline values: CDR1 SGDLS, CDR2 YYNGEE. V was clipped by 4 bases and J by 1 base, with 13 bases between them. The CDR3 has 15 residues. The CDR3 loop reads CASSPITGGTDTQYF. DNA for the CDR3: TGTGCCAGCAGCCCAATCACGGGAGGCACAGATACGCAGTATTTT.

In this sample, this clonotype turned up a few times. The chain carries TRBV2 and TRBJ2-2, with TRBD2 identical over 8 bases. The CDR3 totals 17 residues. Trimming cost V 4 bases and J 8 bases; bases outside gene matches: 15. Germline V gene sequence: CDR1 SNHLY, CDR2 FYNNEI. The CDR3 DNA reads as TGTGCCAGCAGTGCCTCGTCGGGAGGGCCCCGGACTGGGGAGCTGTTTTTT. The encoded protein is CASSASSGGPRTGELFF.

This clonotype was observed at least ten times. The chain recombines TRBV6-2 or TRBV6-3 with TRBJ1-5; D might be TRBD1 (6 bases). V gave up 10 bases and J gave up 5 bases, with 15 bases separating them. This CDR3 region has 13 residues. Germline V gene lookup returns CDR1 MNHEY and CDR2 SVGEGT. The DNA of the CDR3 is TGTGCCACCTTCGACAGGAGTGATCAGCCCCAGCATTTT. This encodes CATFDRSDQPQHF.

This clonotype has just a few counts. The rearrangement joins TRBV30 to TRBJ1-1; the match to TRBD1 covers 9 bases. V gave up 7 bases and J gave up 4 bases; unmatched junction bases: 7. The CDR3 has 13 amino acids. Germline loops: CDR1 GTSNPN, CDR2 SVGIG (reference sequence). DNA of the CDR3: TGTGCCTTTTCCGGGACAGGGACCACTGAAGCTTTCTTT. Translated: CAFSGTGTTEAFF.

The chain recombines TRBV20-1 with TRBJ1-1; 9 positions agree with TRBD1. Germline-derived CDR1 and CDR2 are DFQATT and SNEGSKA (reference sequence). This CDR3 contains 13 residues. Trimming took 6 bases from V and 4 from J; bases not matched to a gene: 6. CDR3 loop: CSAPGQGVTEAFF. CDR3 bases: TGCAGTGCACCGGGACAGGGAGTCACTGAAGCTTTCTTT.

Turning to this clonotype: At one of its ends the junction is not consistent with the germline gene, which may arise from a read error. The CDR3 DNA follows: TGTGCCAGCAGTTCCACTAGCGGGAGAAGGTTC. This encodes CASSSTSGRRF. The chain uses TRBV28 and TRBJ2-7; 11 positions match TRBD2. Germline lookup yields CDR1 MDHEN and CDR2 SYDVKM. CDR3 size: 11 residues.

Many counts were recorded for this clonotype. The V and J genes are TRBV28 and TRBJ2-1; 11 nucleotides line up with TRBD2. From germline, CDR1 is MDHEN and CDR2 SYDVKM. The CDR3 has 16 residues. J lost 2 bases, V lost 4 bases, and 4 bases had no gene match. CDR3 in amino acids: CASSSPGLAAYNEQFF. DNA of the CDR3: TGTGCCAGCAGTTCTCCGGGACTAGCGGCCTACAATGAGCAGTTCTTC.

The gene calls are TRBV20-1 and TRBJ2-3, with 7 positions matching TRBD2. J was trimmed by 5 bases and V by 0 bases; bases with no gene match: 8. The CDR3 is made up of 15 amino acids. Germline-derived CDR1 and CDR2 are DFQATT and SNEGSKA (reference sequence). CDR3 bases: TGCAGTGCTAGAGATCCGGCGGGAGCCGGAGATACGCAGTATTTT. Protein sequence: CSARDPAGAGDTQYF.

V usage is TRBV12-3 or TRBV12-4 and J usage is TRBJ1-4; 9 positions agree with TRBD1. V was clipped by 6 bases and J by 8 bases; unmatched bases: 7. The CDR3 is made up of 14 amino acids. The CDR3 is CASRVQGAGEKLFF. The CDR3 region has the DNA TGTGCCAGCAGAGTACAGGGGGCGGGGGAAAAACTGTTTTTT.

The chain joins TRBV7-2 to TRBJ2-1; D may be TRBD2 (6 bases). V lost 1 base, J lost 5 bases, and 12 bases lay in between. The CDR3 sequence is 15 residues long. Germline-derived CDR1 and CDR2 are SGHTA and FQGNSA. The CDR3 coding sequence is TGTGCCAGCAGCTTAGAGGCGGGGAAAAACAATGAGCAGTTCTTC. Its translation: CASSLEAGKNNEQFF. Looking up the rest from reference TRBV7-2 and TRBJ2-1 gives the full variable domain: GAGVSQSPSNKVTEKGKDVELRCDPISGHTALYWYRQSLGQGLEFLIYFQGNSAPDKSGLPSDRFSAERTGGSVSTLTIQRTQQEDSAVYLCASSLEAGKNNEQFFGPGTRLTVL.

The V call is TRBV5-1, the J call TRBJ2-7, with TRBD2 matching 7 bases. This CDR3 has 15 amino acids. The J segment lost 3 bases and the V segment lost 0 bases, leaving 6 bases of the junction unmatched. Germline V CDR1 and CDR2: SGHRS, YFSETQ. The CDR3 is CASSLGSGDFYEQYF. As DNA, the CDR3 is TGCGCCAGCAGCTTGGGCAGCGGGGACTTCTACGAGCAGTACTTC.

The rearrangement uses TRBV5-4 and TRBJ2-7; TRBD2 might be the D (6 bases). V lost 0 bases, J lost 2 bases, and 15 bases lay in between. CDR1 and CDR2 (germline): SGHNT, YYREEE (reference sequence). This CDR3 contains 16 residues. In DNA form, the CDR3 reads TGTGCCAGCAGCTTGGTTGGGGGGTCGTCCGCCTACGAGCAGTACTTC. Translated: CASSLVGGSSAYEQYF.

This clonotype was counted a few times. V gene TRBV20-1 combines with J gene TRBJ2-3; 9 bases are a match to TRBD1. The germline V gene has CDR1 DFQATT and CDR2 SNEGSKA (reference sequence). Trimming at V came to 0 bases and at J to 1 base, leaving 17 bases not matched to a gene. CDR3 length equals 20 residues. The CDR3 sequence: CSARDLGVGTGRPRTDTQYF. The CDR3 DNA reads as TGCAGTGCTAGAGATCTAGGGGTGGGGACAGGGCGACCCCGCACAGATACGCAGTATTTT.

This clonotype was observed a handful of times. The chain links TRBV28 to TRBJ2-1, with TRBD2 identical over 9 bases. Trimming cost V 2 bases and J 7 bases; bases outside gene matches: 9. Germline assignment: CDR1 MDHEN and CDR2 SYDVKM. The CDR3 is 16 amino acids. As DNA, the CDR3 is TGTGCCAGCAGTTTAATGGCGGGAGGGCCGATAAATGAGCAGTTCTTC. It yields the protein CASSLMAGGPINEQFF.

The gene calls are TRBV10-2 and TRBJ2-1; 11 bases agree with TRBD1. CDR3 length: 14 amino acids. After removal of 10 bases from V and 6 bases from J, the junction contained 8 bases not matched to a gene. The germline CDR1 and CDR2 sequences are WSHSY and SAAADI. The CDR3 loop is CAIRTGTGGNEQFF. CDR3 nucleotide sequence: TGCGCCATCAGAACCGGGACAGGGGGCAATGAGCAGTTCTTC.

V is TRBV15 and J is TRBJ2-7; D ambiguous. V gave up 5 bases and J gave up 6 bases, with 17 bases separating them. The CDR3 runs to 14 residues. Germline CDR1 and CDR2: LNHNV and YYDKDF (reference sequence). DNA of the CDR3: TGTGCCACCAGCGCCGACTCCAACCCCTTCGAGCAGTACTTC. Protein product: CATSADSNPFEQYF.

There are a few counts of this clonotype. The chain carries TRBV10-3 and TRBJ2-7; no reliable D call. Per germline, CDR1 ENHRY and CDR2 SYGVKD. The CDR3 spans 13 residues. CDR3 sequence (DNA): TGTGCTACTGATGCCGGCGGATCATACGAGCAGTACTTC. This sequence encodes CATDAGGSYEQYF.

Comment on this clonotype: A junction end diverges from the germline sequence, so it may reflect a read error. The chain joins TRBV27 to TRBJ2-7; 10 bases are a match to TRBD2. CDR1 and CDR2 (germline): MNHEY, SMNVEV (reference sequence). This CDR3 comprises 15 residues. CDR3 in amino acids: CASSLGSSGSLSQQF. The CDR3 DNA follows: TGTGCCAGCAGTTTAGGATCTAGCGGGAGTCTTTCCCAACAATTC.

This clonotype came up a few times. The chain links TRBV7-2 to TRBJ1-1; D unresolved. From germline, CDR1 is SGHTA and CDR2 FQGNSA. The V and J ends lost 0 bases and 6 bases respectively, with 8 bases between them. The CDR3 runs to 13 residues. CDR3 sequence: CASSLARGSEAFF. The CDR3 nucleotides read TGTGCCAGCAGCTTAGCGCGCGGTTCTGAAGCTTTCTTT.

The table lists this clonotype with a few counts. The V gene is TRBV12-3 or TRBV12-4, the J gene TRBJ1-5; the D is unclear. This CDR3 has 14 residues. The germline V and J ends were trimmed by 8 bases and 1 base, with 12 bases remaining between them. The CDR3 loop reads CASALSLSNQPQHF. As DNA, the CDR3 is TGTGCCAGCGCCTTATCGTTGAGCAATCAGCCCCAGCATTTT.

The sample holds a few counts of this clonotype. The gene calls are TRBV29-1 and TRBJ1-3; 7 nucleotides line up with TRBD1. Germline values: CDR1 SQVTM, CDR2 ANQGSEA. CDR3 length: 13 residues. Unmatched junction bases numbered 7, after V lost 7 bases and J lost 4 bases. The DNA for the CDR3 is TGCAGCGCCGGGGAGGGGGCCGGAAACACCATATATTTT. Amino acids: CSAGEGAGNTIYF. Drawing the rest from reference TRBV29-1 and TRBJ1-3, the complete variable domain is SAVISQKPSRDICQRGTSLTIQCQVDSQVTMMFWYRQQPGQSLTLIATANQGSEATYESGFVIDKFPISRPNLTFSTLTVSNMSPEDSSIYLCSAGEGAGNTIYFGEGSWLTVV.

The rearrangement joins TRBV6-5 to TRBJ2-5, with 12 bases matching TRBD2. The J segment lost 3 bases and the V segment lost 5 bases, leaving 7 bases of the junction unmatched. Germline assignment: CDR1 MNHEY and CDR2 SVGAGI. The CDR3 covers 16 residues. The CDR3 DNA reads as TGTGCCAGCAGTGCGGGCCTAGCGGGGGGGGAAGAGACCCAGTACTTC. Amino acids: CASSAGLAGGEETQYF.

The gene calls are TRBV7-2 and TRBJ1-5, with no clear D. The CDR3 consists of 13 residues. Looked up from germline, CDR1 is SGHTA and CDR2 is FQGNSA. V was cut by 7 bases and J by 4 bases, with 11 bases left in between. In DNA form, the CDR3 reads TGTGCCAGCACAGATTCCACAAATCAGCCCCAGCATTTT. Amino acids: CASTDSTNQPQHF.

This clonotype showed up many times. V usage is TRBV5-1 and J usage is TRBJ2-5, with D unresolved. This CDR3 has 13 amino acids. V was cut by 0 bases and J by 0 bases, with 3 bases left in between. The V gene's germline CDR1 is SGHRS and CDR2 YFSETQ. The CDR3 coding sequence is TGCGCCAGCAGCTTGGCCCACCAAGAGACCCAGTACTTC. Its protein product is CASSLAHQETQYF. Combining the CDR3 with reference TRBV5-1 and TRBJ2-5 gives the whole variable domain KAGVTQTPRYLIKTRGQQVTLSCSPISGHRSVSWYQQTPGQGLQFLFEYFSETQRNKGNFPGRFSGRQFSNSRSEMNVSTLELGDSALYLCASSLAHQETQYFGPGTRLLVL.